This record looks at one T cell receptor beta chain sequence and its context. Its antigen is undetermined. This CDR3 is built from 13 residues. Germline-derived CDR1 and CDR2 are SGHDT and YYEEEE. V was cut by 5 bases and J by 4 bases, with 12 bases left in between. The TCRbeta library was prepared with unique molecular identifiers. One entry per CDR3 protein results from TCRdb running MiXCR on the PCR reads. The repertoire includes about 980,000 distinct CDR3 sequences, about 30% of them detected once, and roughly 30% sits in the top ten. The sample comes from a study of T-cell reconstitution after alpha-beta-depleted transplantation in children. Study observations and caveats: Some patients' high day-60 TCRbeta diversity was traced to surviving recipient T cells and thymic progenitors. Roughly two months post-transplant, alpha-beta T cells reportedly originated from several hundred graft clones that had expanded.

This sample comprised PBMCs, mostly from graft donor cells, obtained 360 days after TCRalphabeta/CD19-depleted stem cell transplant. This receptor was taken from a boy under two years old who had a stem cell transplant for SCID, so the T cells may come from the graft donor. V usage is TRBV5-6 and J usage is TRBJ1-2; D uncertain. This CDR3 reads CASRLWRVYGYTF. CDR3 DNA: TGTGCCAGCAGACTGTGGCGGGTCTATGGCTACACCTTC. The full variable domain, in which reference TRBV5-6 and TRBJ1-2 provide the parts outside the CDR3, is DAGVTQSPTHLIKTRGQQVTLRCSPKSGHDTVSWYQQALGQGPQFIFQYYEEEERQRGNFPDRFSGHQFPNYSSELNVNALLLGDSALYLCASRLWRVYGYTFGSGTRLTVV.